Presented here are 26 T cell receptor beta chains from one specimen sequenced in a study of beta chain features in type 1 diabetes. Expressed TCRB transcripts got sequenced, as all isolated RNA was reverse transcribed. Sequenced by immunoSEQ multiplex PCR; TCRdb stores in-frame clones only, minus some. The sample has under 900,000 clones; 15% to 20% are singletons. Sequenced: naive CD4+ T cells from blood. Source of these receptors: a woman aged 18-30 years in good health.

This chain uses TRBV18 with TRBJ2-1, with unresolved D. Germline lookup yields CDR1 KGHSH and CDR2 LQKENI. The CDR3 sequence is 16 residues long. V was trimmed by 6 bases and J by 0 bases, leaving 15 bases between them. CDR3 coding DNA: TGTGCCAGCTCTCTCCTCCAGATCAGCTCCTACAATGAGCAGTTCTTC. This translates into CASSLLQISSYNEQFF.

This chain links TRBV5-1 with TRBJ2-1; the D gene is possibly TRBD2 (6 bases). The germline gives CDR1 SGHRS, CDR2 YFSETQ. Trimming shortened V by 2 bases and J by 1 base, and 13 bases separated the two germline ends. The CDR3 consists of 16 residues. CDR3 loop: CASSFQEGRSYNEQFF. The CDR3 DNA sequence: TGCGCCAGCAGCTTCCAGGAGGGCCGTTCCTACAATGAGCAGTTCTTC.

In this sample, this clone turned up a few times. The chain uses TRBV9 and TRBJ2-7, with 8 bases that match TRBD2. Germline V gene data show CDR1 as SGDLS and CDR2 as YYNGEE. The CDR3 totals 15 residues. The trim removed 0 bases at V and 5 bases at J, leaving 7 bases unmatched. CDR3 nucleotide sequence: TGTGCCAGCAGCGTAGCTGGTCAGCGGGAGAACGAGCAGTACTTC. This encodes CASSVAGQRENEQYF.

This clone has just a few counts. This chain joins TRBV9 and TRBJ2-1; 8 nucleotides match TRBD2. Germline lookup yields CDR1 SGDLS and CDR2 YYNGEE. The CDR3 runs 15 residues. Trimming at V came to 0 bases and at J to 2 bases, leaving 1 base not matched to a gene. The CDR3 sequence: CASSVDGRAYNEQFF. CDR3 DNA: TGTGCCAGCAGCGTAGACGGGAGGGCCTACAATGAGCAGTTCTTC.

About this clone: The sample holds other DNA sequences that translate to the same CDR3. V gene TRBV2 combines with J gene TRBJ2-1; 8 bases align to TRBD2. The germline V gene encodes CDR1 SNHLY and CDR2 FYNNEI. V gave up 1 base and J gave up 4 bases; unmatched junction bases: 3. The CDR3 covers 15 residues. The CDR3 region has the DNA TGTGCCAGCAGTGAAGGCGGGACTAGGTACAATGAGCAGTTCTTC. It is translated as CASSEGGTRYNEQFF.

In this sample, this clone turned up a few times. The chain links TRBV7-2 to TRBJ2-2; D ambiguous. This CDR3 has 16 residues. Germline values: CDR1 SGHTA, CDR2 FQGNSA. With 0 bases removed from V and 7 bases from J, the gap between germline ends came to 15 bases. CDR3 in DNA: TGTGCCAGCAGCTTAGCGAACCCAGGTCTTGACGGGGAGCTGTTTTTT. It is translated as CASSLANPGLDGELFF.

The chain joins TRBV5-6 to TRBJ2-5, with D possibly TRBD1 on 5 matching bases. The closer fit of TRBJ2-7 to the DNA end suggests the J call may be wrong. The V gene's germline CDR1 is SGHDT and CDR2 YYEEEE. The CDR3 loop spans 14 amino acids. CDR3 coding DNA: TGTGCCAGCAGCTGGGGCCCCAGGCCCTACGAGCAGTACTTC. Translation gives CASSWGPRPYEQYF.

This clone has a handful of counts. J is TRBJ2-2 and V is TRBV7-9, with 12 bases matching TRBD2. V lost 6 bases, J lost 4 bases, and 12 bases stayed unmatched. Germline V gene sequence: CDR1 SEHNR, CDR2 FQNEAQ (reference sequence). The CDR3 loop spans 18 amino acids. DNA for the CDR3: TGTGCCAGCAGACTTTCTAGCGGGAGGGCCGGAATCACCGGGGAGCTGTTTTTT. Protein sequence: CASRLSSGRAGITGELFF. Together with reference TRBV7-9 and TRBJ2-2, the CDR3 gives the full variable domain: DTGVSQNPRHKITKRGQNVTFRCDPISEHNRLYWYRQTLGQGPEFLTYFQNEAQLEKSRLLSDRFSAERPKGSFSTLEIQRTEQGDSAMYLCASRLSSGRAGITGELFFGEGSRLTVL.

This sequence joins TRBV5-5 and TRBJ2-2; TRBD2 matches at 7 bases. This CDR3 has 12 amino acids. The V gene end was trimmed by 2 bases and the J gene end by 13 bases; junction bases not matched to a gene: 5. The germline V gene has CDR1 SGHKS and CDR2 YYEKEE (reference sequence). Written as DNA, the CDR3 is TGTGCCAGCAGCTTTAGCGGGTTCGGGCTGTTTTTT. This gives the protein CASSFSGFGLFF.

The gene calls are TRBV6-5 and TRBJ1-2; D perhaps matches TRBD1 (6 bases). The CDR3 runs to 13 residues. Trimming shortened V by 2 bases and J by 7 bases, and 11 bases separated the two germline ends. The germline V gene has CDR1 MNHEY and CDR2 SVGAGI. In DNA form, the CDR3 reads TGTGCCAGCAGTTACGGAACAGGGTCTGGCTACACCTTC. As protein: CASSYGTGSGYTF.

This clone was recorded once. The chain carries TRBV5-4 and TRBJ2-3; 7 nucleotides line up with TRBD2. The CDR3 has 16 residues. Losses at the gene ends were 0 bases for V and 2 bases for J; bases not matched to a gene: 6. Germline V gene lookup returns CDR1 SGHNT and CDR2 YYREEE (reference sequence). The CDR3 loop is CASSLGLAVNTDTQYF. CDR3 bases: TGTGCCAGCAGCTTGGGGCTAGCGGTTAACACAGATACGCAGTATTTT.

A few counts support this clone. V and J are TRBV7-9 and TRBJ2-7; TRBD2 matches 8 bases. Germline V gives CDR1 SEHNR, CDR2 FQNEAQ (reference sequence). There are 15 residues in the CDR3. V was pared by 5 bases and J by 6 bases, with 12 bases of the junction left unmatched. The CDR3 DNA reads as TGTGCCAGCAGCCCGAGCGGGAGACGGTTCTCCGAGCAGTACTTC. It specifies CASSPSGRRFSEQYF.

This clone was picked up a small number of times. The V and J genes are TRBV28 and TRBJ2-5, with D possibly TRBD1 on 5 matching bases. This CDR3 contains 14 residues. CDR1 is MDHEN and CDR2 is SYDVKM in the germline V gene. The V end lost 3 bases, the J end lost 4 bases, and 12 bases lay between the germline ends. The CDR3 bases are TGTGCCAGCAGTTTTCCAGGGTCAAGAGAGACCCAGTACTTC. Its translation is CASSFPGSRETQYF.

The CDR3 spells CASSWGTASYNEQFF. Here the CDR3 DNA reads TGTGCCAGCAGTTGGGGCACTGCTTCTTACAATGAGCAGTTCTTC. The gene calls are TRBV28 and TRBJ2-1; weak D call: TRBD1 (5 bases). V was pared by 4 bases and J by 4 bases, with 14 bases between. The CDR3 sequence is 15 residues long. Germline V lookup: CDR1 MDHEN, CDR2 SYDVKM.

Here the CDR3 DNA reads TGTGCCAGAGATGAAGATAGCGGGAGTGGCAATGAGCAGTTCTTC. Protein sequence: CARDEDSGSGNEQFF. The chain recombines TRBV2 with TRBJ2-1, with TRBD2 identical over 9 bases. Germline lookup yields CDR1 SNHLY and CDR2 FYNNEI. This CDR3 comprises 15 residues. J gave up 6 bases and V 9 bases, and 12 bases lay outside the gene matches.

The chain combines TRBV2 with TRBJ2-3, with TRBD2 identical over 14 bases. Unmatched junction bases numbered 7, after V lost 3 bases and J lost 2 bases. Germline V gene lookup returns CDR1 SNHLY and CDR2 FYNNEI. There are 18 residues in the CDR3. This CDR3 is CASSDPTTSGRVTDTQYF. CDR3 DNA sequence: TGTGCCAGCAGTGATCCCACGACTAGCGGGAGGGTCACAGATACGCAGTATTTT.

This clone was observed a handful of times. The chain is built from TRBV5-4 and TRBJ2-3; TRBD2 matches at 14 bases. The junction had 5 bases not matched to a gene; V was cut back by 4 bases and J by 4 bases. CDR1 SGHNT and CDR2 YYREEE come from the germline V gene (reference sequence). The CDR3 covers 16 residues. The CDR3: CASSPGLAGASDTQYF. In DNA form, the CDR3 reads TGTGCCAGCAGCCCGGGACTAGCGGGAGCATCAGATACGCAGTATTTT. Drawing the rest from reference TRBV5-4 and TRBJ2-3, the complete variable domain is ETGVTQSPTHLIKTRGQQVTLRCSSQSGHNTVSWYQQALGQGPQFIFQYYREEENGRGNFPPRFSGLQFPNYSSELNVNALELDDSALYLCASSPGLAGASDTQYFGPGTRLTVL.

V is TRBV6-1 and J is TRBJ2-7; tentatively, D is TRBD2 (6 bases). Germline V gene sequence: CDR1 MNHNS, CDR2 SASEGT. This CDR3 region has 15 residues. CDR3 nucleotide sequence: TGTGCAATCCGCCCAGGGCTGGGAGGAACCTACGAGCAGTACTTC. It encodes CAIRPGLGGTYEQYF.

The rearrangement uses TRBV29-1 and TRBJ2-7, with D perhaps matching TRBD2 (6 bases). V shed 8 bases and J shed 4 bases, with 15 bases lying between them. In germline, CDR1 is SQVTM, CDR2 ANQGSEA. The CDR3 is 12 residues long. The chain's CDR3 is CSIGTSKYEQYF. CDR3 nucleotide sequence: TGCAGCATCGGGACTTCTAAATACGAGCAGTACTTC.

With regard to this clone: The same CDR3 is also encoded by other DNA sequences in this sample. The chain uses TRBV29-1 and TRBJ2-5; D is uncertain. The CDR3 spans 10 residues. Per germline, CDR1 SQVTM and CDR2 ANQGSEA. V was cut by 2 bases and J by 3 bases, with 1 base left in between. The CDR3 loop is CSVEKETQYF. In DNA, the CDR3 is TGCAGCGTTGAAAAAGAGACCCAGTACTTC.

In its sample, this clone was seen many times. The chain employs TRBV4-3 and TRBJ2-6, with a tentative D call TRBD1 (5 bases). The CDR3 spans 15 residues. The germline V and J ends were trimmed by 1 base and 4 bases, with 8 bases remaining between them. CDR1 and CDR2 (germline): LGHNA, YSLEER. This CDR3 is CASSQAAGGANVLTF. For the CDR3, the DNA is TGCGCCAGCAGCCAAGCCGCAGGGGGGGCCAACGTCCTGACTTTC.

The chain employs TRBV28 and TRBJ1-1; possible D gene TRBD1, 6 bases. Germline lookup yields CDR1 MDHEN and CDR2 SYDVKM. Trimming took off 6 bases at V and 5 bases at J, with 19 bases between the two ends. CDR3 length equals 15 residues. This CDR3 reads CASSPPTRGSTEAFF. In DNA, the CDR3 is TGTGCCAGCAGCCCCCCCACCAGGGGAAGTACTGAAGCTTTCTTT.

The chain couples TRBV4-2 to TRBJ1-3; weak D call: TRBD1 (6 bases). The CDR3 spans 15 residues. Germline V gene lookup returns CDR1 LGHNA and CDR2 YNFKEQ. Trimming stripped 4 bases from V and 0 bases from J, with 10 bases between. This CDR3 is CASSRVDSSGNTIYF. As DNA, the CDR3 is TGTGCCAGCAGCCGAGTGGACAGCTCTGGAAACACCATATATTTT.

This clone was found a few times. The rearrangement uses TRBV7-9 and TRBJ2-5, with D perhaps being TRBD1 or TRBD2 (7 bases each). Germline CDR1 and CDR2: SEHNR and FQNEAQ (reference sequence). The germline V and J ends were trimmed by 6 bases and 2 bases, with 16 bases remaining between them. This CDR3 spans 15 amino acids. The CDR3 loop is CASRPSGTVQETQYF. CDR3 nucleotides: TGTGCCAGCAGACCCAGCGGGACAGTTCAAGAGACCCAGTACTTC.

This sequence joins TRBV7-2 and TRBJ2-1; a possible D gene is TRBD1 (5 bases). This CDR3 contains 17 residues. V dropped 5 bases and J dropped 0 bases, with 17 bases sitting between them. CDR1 is SGHTA, CDR2 FQGNSA, per germline. The CDR3 loop reads CASSAQVLASSYNEQFF. The CDR3 coding sequence is TGTGCCAGCAGCGCACAGGTTCTGGCCAGCTCCTACAATGAGCAGTTCTTC.

As regards this clone: Other DNA sequences in this specimen translate into the identical CDR3. The chain employs TRBV18 and TRBJ2-5; TRBD2 might be the D (5 bases). Germline loops: CDR1 KGHSH, CDR2 LQKENI. V lost 3 bases, J lost 0 bases, and 8 bases lay in between. The CDR3 covers 14 residues. DNA for the CDR3: TGTGCCAGCTCACCTCGGGGTAACCAAGAGACCCAGTACTTC. Its protein product is CASSPRGNQETQYF.